There are a few counts of the clone carrying this TCR beta chain. Its antigen remains unknown. Researchers used 5'RACE with constant-segment primers to make TCR alpha and TCR beta cDNA libraries that carry sample barcodes and UMIs. MiXCR, applied by TCRdb to the 5' RACE reads, yields one record per CDR3 protein. The sample shows 100,000 or so distinct CDR3 sequences, 11% of them seen only once. This entry is derived from a study of T-cell memory formation after mild COVID-19. The study, taken as a whole, reports: Some responding clones appeared in pre-infection memory, suggesting cross-reactive memory joined.

V was clipped by 4 bases and J by 4 bases, with 11 bases between them. Germline values: CDR1 SQVTM, CDR2 ANQGSEA. The length of the CDR3 is 12 residues. Source material: PBMCs or a T cell subset sorted from them (not recorded which). V is TRBV29-1 and J is TRBJ2-7; no clear D gene. The sequence was collected from a man between 18 and 29 years old who had mild COVID-19 (a few samples of this study predate the infection). Cell type and time point are not known. The CDR3: CSVASSGYEQYF. CDR3 nucleotide sequence: TGCAGCGTTGCTTCAAGTGGTTACGAGCAGTACTTC.